The 23 T cell receptor beta chains listed next were all sequenced from one sample in a study of blood T cell repertoires in COVID-19. Sequencing was performed with immunoSEQ multiplex PCR; in TCRdb, only in-frame clones are kept and a portion is missing. The table records roughly 230,000 clones, 65% to 85% of them present only once. The sequencing sample was made of peripheral blood. The receptors come from a human donor in a cohort sampled during active COVID-19.

The V call is TRBV19, the J call TRBJ1-6, with 11 bases aligning to TRBD1. The germline CDR1 and CDR2 sequences are LNHDA and SQIVND (reference sequence). Germline trimming cut 10 bases from V and 8 bases from J; bases unmatched to any gene: 4. The CDR3 covers 13 residues. Here the CDR3 DNA reads TGTGCCACCGAGGACAGGGGGCATTCACCCCTCCACTTT. It encodes CATEDRGHSPLHF.

V gene TRBV29-1 combines with J gene TRBJ1-1, with D possibly TRBD1 on 5 matching bases. V was trimmed by 5 bases and J by 0 bases, leaving 10 bases between them. The V gene's germline CDR1 is SQVTM and CDR2 ANQGSEA. The length of the CDR3 is 13 residues. DNA for the CDR3: TGCAGCGTTTATGACAGAATGAACACTGAAGCTTTCTTT. This translates into CSVYDRMNTEAFF.

The chain has TRBV20-1 and TRBJ1-2; TRBD1 might be the D (6 bases). Germline CDR1 and CDR2: DFQATT and SNEGSKA (reference sequence). This CDR3 has 12 amino acids. V lost 3 bases and J 8 bases, leaving 13 bases between the germline ends. CDR3 in amino acids: CSASRQAGGYTF. The CDR3 DNA is TGCAGTGCTAGTCGACAGGCAGGGGGCTACACCTTC.

The chain recombines TRBV10-1 with TRBJ2-7, with 8 bases that match TRBD2. Germline CDR1 WNHNN, CDR2 SYGVQD (reference sequence). After removal of 6 bases from V and 0 bases from J, the junction contained 4 bases not matched to a gene. The CDR3 is made up of 14 amino acids. The CDR3 DNA reads as TGCGCCAGCAGCGCCAGCGGGAGCTCCTACGAGCAGTACTTC. Translated: CASSASGSSYEQYF.

The chain recombines TRBV10-1 with TRBJ1-2; possibly TRBD1 for D (5 bases). Deletions cut 6 bases from V and 9 bases from J, with 14 bases between. The CDR3 sequence is 12 residues long. Germline V CDR1 and CDR2: WNHNN, SYGVQD (reference sequence). The CDR3 region has the DNA TGCGCCAGCAGATCTAAGGGACTTTGCTACACCTTC. Protein sequence: CASRSKGLCYTF.

This clone showed up just once. The V gene is TRBV7-9, the J gene TRBJ2-2; D is perhaps TRBD1 (6 bases). The CDR3 runs 13 residues. Deletions cut 3 bases from V and 5 bases from J, with 7 bases between. Per the germline V gene, CDR1 is SEHNR and CDR2 is FQNEAQ (reference sequence). This CDR3 is CASSFGTTGELFF. CDR3 in DNA: TGTGCCAGCAGCTTTGGGACAACCGGGGAGCTGTTTTTT.

This clone was seen just once. This chain uses TRBV6-5 with TRBJ1-3; the D gene is possibly TRBD1 (5 bases). CDR3 size: 13 residues. Germline V gene sequence: CDR1 MNHEY, CDR2 SVGAGI. With 4 bases removed from V and 7 bases from J, the gap between germline ends came to 11 bases. Written as DNA, the CDR3 is TGTGCCAGCAGTTTGGAGGGGCAGAACACCATATATTTT. Protein sequence: CASSLEGQNTIYF.

The rearrangement uses TRBV27 and TRBJ2-7; the D gene is possibly TRBD2 (5 bases). Per the germline V gene, CDR1 is MNHEY and CDR2 is SMNVEV (reference sequence). This CDR3 region has 15 residues. Trimming pared 1 base from V and 4 bases from J, leaving 14 bases between. The DNA for the CDR3 is TGTGCCAGCAGTTTATTTGGAGGAAAATCTTACGAGCAGTACTTC. Encoded protein: CASSLFGGKSYEQYF.

The chain joins TRBV6-6 to TRBJ2-7; D uncertain. Trimming cost V 4 bases and J 7 bases, with 20 bases left between them. This CDR3 spans 15 amino acids. Germline V gene data show CDR1 as MNHNY and CDR2 as SVGAGI (reference sequence). CDR3 DNA: TGTGCCAGCAGTTCAATTGGTGCGGAGAATAGGGAGCAGTACTTC. Amino acids: CASSSIGAENREQYF.

The table lists this clone with a few counts. This chain connects TRBV28 to TRBJ1-2; D might be TRBD1 (5 bases). The germline V gene encodes CDR1 MDHEN and CDR2 SYDVKM. V was shortened by 7 bases and J by 5 bases, with 11 bases between the two germline ends. The CDR3 is made up of 12 amino acids. This CDR3 reads CASNSGTYGYTF. For the CDR3, the DNA is TGTGCCAGCAATTCCGGGACTTATGGCTACACCTTC.

V usage is TRBV18 and J usage is TRBJ1-1, with 7 positions matching TRBD1. J lost 4 bases, V lost 0 bases, and 8 bases had no gene match. CDR1 and CDR2 (germline): KGHSH, LQKENI. The CDR3 totals 16 residues. The CDR3 bases are TGTGCCAGCTCACCACCTACGACAGGGTCAGGCACTGAAGCTTTCTTT. As protein: CASSPPTTGSGTEAFF.

V gene TRBV5-1 combines with J gene TRBJ1-1; D ambiguous. Trimming cost V 0 bases and J 0 bases, with 9 bases left between them. The germline V gene has CDR1 SGHRS and CDR2 YFSETQ. The CDR3 contains 15 residues. The CDR3: CASSLDGSLNTEAFF. The DNA for the CDR3 is TGCGCCAGCAGCTTGGATGGCAGTTTGAACACTGAAGCTTTCTTT.

V is TRBV12-2 and J is TRBJ2-4; the table names TRBD2, a call not compared with the DNA. TRBV12-2 is given as a pseudogene. The CDR3 loop spans 20 amino acids. The CDR3 sequence is CASRLRGVSPEPSAKNIQYF. The CDR3 DNA reads TGTGCAAGTCGCTTAAGAGGTGTTAGTCCGGAACCCTCAGCCAAAAACATTCAGTACTTC.

This chain uses TRBV27 with TRBJ1-6; D unclear. V was clipped by 3 bases and J by 8 bases, with 14 bases between them. This CDR3 is 15 amino acids long. CDR1 MNHEY and CDR2 SMNVEV come from the germline V gene (reference sequence). CDR3 sequence (DNA): TGTGCCAGCAGTTTTCTTACGACCGGGGATTCACCCCTCCACTTT. Its protein product is CASSFLTTGDSPLHF.

CDR3: CASSEGVTADTQYF. CDR3 nucleotide sequence: TGCGCCAGCAGTGAAGGAGTGACCGCAGATACGCAGTATTTT. V gene TRBV10-1 combines with J gene TRBJ2-3; D uncertain. The length of the CDR3 is 14 residues. Germline V gives CDR1 WNHNN, CDR2 SYGVQD (reference sequence). V was shortened by 3 bases and J by 4 bases, with 11 bases between the two germline ends.

The rearrangement links TRBV24-1 to TRBJ2-7, with D perhaps TRBD1 (6 bases). V dropped 2 bases and J dropped 3 bases, with 13 bases sitting between them. The CDR3 totals 15 residues. Germline lookup yields CDR1 KGHDR and CDR2 SFDVKD. The CDR3 here is CATSDSTGHHYEQYF. In DNA form, the CDR3 reads TGTGCCACCAGTGATTCTACGGGACACCACTACGAGCAGTACTTC.

The chain recombines TRBV18 with TRBJ1-6; 9 bases fit TRBD1. Germline CDR1 KGHSH, CDR2 LQKENI. CDR3 length: 15 residues. V lost 3 bases to trimming and J lost 10 bases; unmatched junction nucleotides: 7. CDR3 nucleotides: TGTGCCAGCTCACCGCGGGACAGGGAGGGATCACCCCTCCACTTT. This sequence encodes CASSPRDREGSPLHF.

The chain combines TRBV6-5 with TRBJ2-3; 11 bases line up with TRBD2. Germline V gene data show CDR1 as MNHEY and CDR2 as SVGAGI. This CDR3 spans 15 amino acids. Losses at the gene ends were 6 bases for V and 5 bases for J; bases not matched to a gene: 7. The CDR3 nucleotides are TGTGCCAGCAGCCCGACTAGCGGGGCGGTAGATACGCAGTATTTT. It encodes CASSPTSGAVDTQYF.

This clone was observed a few times. V gene TRBV6-5 combines with J gene TRBJ1-1; perhaps TRBD1 as D (6 bases). The V end was cut by 4 bases, the J end by 7 bases, with 16 bases between. The CDR3 length is 14 residues. Per germline, CDR1 MNHEY and CDR2 SVGAGI. CDR3 protein: CASSSPKQGGEAFF. DNA of the CDR3: TGTGCCAGCAGTTCCCCGAAACAGGGCGGTGAAGCTTTCTTT.

This chain uses TRBV19 with TRBJ1-5, with D tentatively TRBD1 (5 bases). Between the trimmed V and J ends, which lost 3 bases and 4 bases, there was a span of 19 bases. CDR3 size: 17 residues. CDR1 is LNHDA, CDR2 SQIVND, per germline (reference sequence). CDR3 in DNA: TGTGCCAGTAGTATTCTACTGATTGACAGAAAAAATCAGCCCCAGCATTTT. Its translation is CASSILLIDRKNQPQHF.

The chain combines TRBV19 with TRBJ2-7, with D uncertain. CDR3 length: 12 residues. Germline loops: CDR1 LNHDA, CDR2 SQIVND (reference sequence). V was shortened by 0 bases and J by 6 bases, with 6 bases between the two germline ends. CDR3 loop: CASSIDSGEQYF. The CDR3 nucleotides are TGTGCCAGTAGTATAGATTCCGGCGAGCAGTACTTC.

The chain joins TRBV19 to TRBJ2-2; D possibly corresponds to TRBD1 (6 bases). The CDR3 extends over 14 amino acids. Trimming cost V 6 bases and J 4 bases, with 12 bases left between them. Germline V gives CDR1 LNHDA, CDR2 SQIVND (reference sequence). CDR3: CASRQQGSTGELFF. The CDR3 DNA reads as TGTGCCAGTAGACAACAGGGATCCACCGGGGAGCTGTTTTTT.

V gene TRBV7-6 combines with J gene TRBJ1-3; D perhaps matches TRBD1 (5 bases). The CDR3 sequence is 15 residues long. Germline CDR1 reads SGHVS; CDR2 reads FNYEAQ. V lost 0 bases and J lost 2, with 8 bases in between. The CDR3 spells CASSLAAGPGNTIYF. CDR3 coding DNA: TGTGCCAGCAGCTTAGCGGCAGGGCCTGGAAACACCATATATTTT. The entire variable domain, with the rest obtained from reference TRBV7-6 and TRBJ1-3, is as follows: GAGVSQSPRYKVTKRGQDVALRCDPISGHVSLYWYRQALGQGPEFLTYFNYEAQQDKSGLPNDRFSAERPEGSISTLTIQRTEQRDSAMYRCASSLAAGPGNTIYFGEGSWLTVV.